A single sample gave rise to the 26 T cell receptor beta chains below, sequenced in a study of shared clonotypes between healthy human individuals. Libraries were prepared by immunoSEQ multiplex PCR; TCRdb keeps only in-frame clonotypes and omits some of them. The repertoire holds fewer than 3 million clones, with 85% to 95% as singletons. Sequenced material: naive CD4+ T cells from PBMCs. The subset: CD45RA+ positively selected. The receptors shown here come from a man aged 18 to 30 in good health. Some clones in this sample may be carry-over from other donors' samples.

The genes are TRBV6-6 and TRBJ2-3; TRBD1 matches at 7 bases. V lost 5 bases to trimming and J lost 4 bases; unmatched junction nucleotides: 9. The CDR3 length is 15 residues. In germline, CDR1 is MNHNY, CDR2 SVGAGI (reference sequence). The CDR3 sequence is CASSPGTVMADTQYF. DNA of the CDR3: TGTGCCAGCAGTCCAGGGACAGTAATGGCAGATACGCAGTATTTT.

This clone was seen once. The CDR3 DNA reads as TGTGCCAGCAGTGAACGGGCGTTTGACACTGAAGCTTTCTTT. Residues: CASSERAFDTEAFF. The rearrangement uses TRBV2 and TRBJ1-1, with D unresolved. This CDR3 has 14 residues. Germline lookup yields CDR1 SNHLY and CDR2 FYNNEI. V lost 2 bases to trimming and J lost 3 bases, with 10 bases between them.

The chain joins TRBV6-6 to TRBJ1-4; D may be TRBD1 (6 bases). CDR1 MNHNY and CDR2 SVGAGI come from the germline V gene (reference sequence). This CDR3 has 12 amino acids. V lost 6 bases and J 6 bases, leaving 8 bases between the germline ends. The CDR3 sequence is CASRRTDEKLFF. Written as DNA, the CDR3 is TGTGCCAGCAGACGGACAGATGAAAAACTGTTTTTT.

CDR3 DNA sequence: TGTGCCAGTAGTATATCCGCTAGTTACACCGGGGAGCTGTTTTTT. Its protein product is CASSISASYTGELFF. This chain connects TRBV19 to TRBJ2-2; D is unresolved. The CDR3 totals 15 residues. V lost 2 bases, J lost 3 bases, and 10 bases lay in between. Germline V CDR1 and CDR2: LNHDA, SQIVND (reference sequence).

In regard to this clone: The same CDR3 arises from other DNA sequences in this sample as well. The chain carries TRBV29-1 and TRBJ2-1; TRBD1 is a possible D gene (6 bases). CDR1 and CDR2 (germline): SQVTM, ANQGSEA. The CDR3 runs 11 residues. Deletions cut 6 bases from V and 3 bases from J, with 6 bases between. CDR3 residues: CSVTGYNEQFF. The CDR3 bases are TGCAGCGTGACAGGCTACAATGAGCAGTTCTTC.

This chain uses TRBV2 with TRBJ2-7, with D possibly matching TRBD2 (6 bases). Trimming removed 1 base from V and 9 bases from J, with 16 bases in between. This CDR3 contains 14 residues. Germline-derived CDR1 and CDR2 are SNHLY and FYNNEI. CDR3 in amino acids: CASSEERTAGRQYF. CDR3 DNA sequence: TGTGCCAGCAGTGAAGAGCGGACGGCGGGAAGGCAGTACTTC.

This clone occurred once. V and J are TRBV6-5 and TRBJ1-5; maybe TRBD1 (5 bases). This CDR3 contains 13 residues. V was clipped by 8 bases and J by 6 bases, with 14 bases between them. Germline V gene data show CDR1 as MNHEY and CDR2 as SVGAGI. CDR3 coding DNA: TGTGCCAGCTACCCGGGGGTCGGTCAGCCCCAGCATTTT. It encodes CASYPGVGQPQHF.

The CDR3 DNA reads as TGCAGCGCCTTAGGGGGGACAGGGGGCGTTTTCGAGCAGTACTTC. Translated: CSALGGTGGVFEQYF. The gene calls are TRBV29-1 and TRBJ2-7, with 12 bases aligning to TRBD1. Germline V gene sequence: CDR1 SQVTM, CDR2 ANQGSEA. J lost 6 bases, V lost 7 bases, and 13 bases had no gene match. This CDR3 has 15 residues.

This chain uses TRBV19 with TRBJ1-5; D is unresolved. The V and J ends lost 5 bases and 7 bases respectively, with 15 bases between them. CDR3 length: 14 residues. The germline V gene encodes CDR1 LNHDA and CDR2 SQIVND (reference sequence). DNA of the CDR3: TGTGCCAGTAGTGGGAGTCTCCAAGGACAGCCCCAGCATTTT. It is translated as CASSGSLQGQPQHF.

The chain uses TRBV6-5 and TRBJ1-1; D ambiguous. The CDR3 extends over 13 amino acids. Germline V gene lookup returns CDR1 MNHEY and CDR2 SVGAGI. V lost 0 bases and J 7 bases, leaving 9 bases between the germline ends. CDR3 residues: CASSYSRRVEAFF. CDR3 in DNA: TGTGCCAGCAGTTACTCGAGAAGGGTTGAAGCTTTCTTT.

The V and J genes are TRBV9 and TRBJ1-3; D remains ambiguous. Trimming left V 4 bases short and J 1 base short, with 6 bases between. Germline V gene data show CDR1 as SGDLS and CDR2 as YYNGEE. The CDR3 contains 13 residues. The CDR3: CASSPASGNTIYF. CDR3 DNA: TGTGCCAGCAGCCCCGCTTCTGGAAACACCATATATTTT.

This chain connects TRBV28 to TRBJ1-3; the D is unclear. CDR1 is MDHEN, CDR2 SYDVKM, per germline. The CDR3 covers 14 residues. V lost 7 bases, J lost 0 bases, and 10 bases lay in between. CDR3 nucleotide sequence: TGTGCCAGCACCGACCGCGACTCTGGAAACACCATATATTTT. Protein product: CASTDRDSGNTIYF. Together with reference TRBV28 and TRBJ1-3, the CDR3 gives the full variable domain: DVKVTQSSRYLVKRTGEKVFLECVQDMDHENMFWYRQDPGLGLRLIYFSYDVKMKEKGDIPEGYSVSREKKERFSLILESASTNQTSMYLCASTDRDSGNTIYFGEGSWLTVV.

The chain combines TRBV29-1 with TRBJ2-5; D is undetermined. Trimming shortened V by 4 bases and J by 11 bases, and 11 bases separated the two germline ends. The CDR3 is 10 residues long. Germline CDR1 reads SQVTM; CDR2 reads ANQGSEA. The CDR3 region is CSVGPGGQYF. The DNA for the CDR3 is TGCAGCGTTGGACCCGGTGGGCAGTACTTC.

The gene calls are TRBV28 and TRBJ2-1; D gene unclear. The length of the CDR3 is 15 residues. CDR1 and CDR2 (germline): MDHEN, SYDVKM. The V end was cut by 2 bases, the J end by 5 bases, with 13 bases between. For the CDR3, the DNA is TGTGCCAGCAGTTTAGGGCGCATACGAAACAATGAGCAGTTCTTC. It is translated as CASSLGRIRNNEQFF. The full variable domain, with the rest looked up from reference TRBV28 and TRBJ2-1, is DVKVTQSSRYLVKRTGEKVFLECVQDMDHENMFWYRQDPGLGLRLIYFSYDVKMKEKGDIPEGYSVSREKKERFSLILESASTNQTSMYLCASSLGRIRNNEQFFGPGTRLTVL.

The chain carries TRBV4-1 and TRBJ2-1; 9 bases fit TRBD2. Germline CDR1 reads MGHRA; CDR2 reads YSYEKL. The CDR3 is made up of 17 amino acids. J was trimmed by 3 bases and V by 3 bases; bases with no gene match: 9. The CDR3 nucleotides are TGCGCCAGCAGCCACAGTCCGGGACTAGCTCGCTACAATGAGCAGTTCTTC. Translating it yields CASSHSPGLARYNEQFF.

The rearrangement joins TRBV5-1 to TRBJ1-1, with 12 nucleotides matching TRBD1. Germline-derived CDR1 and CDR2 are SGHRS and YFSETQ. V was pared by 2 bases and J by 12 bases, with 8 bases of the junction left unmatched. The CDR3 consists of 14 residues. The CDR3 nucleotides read TGCGCCAGCAGCTTCGGGACAGGGGGCAGTGGGACTTTCTTT. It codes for CASSFGTGGSGTFF.

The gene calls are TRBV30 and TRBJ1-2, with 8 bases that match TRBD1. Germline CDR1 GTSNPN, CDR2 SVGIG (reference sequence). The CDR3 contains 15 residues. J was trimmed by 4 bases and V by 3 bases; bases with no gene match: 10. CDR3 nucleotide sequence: TGTGCCTGGAGGGCCCGAAGGACAGGGCCCTATGGCTACACCTTC. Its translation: CAWRARRTGPYGYTF.

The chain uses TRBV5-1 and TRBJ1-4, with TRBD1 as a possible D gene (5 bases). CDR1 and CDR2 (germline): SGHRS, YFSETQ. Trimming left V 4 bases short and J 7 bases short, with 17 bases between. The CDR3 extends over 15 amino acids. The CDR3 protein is CASSSNSGTGEKLFF. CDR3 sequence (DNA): TGCGCCAGCAGCAGCAATTCCGGGACGGGTGAAAAACTGTTTTTT.

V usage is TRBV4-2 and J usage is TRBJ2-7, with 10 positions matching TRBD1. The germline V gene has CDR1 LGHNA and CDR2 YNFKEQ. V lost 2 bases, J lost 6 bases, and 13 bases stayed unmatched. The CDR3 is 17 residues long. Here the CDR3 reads CASSQPPTGGLLGEQYF. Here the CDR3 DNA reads TGTGCCAGCAGCCAACCTCCGACAGGGGGCCTACTGGGCGAGCAGTACTTC.

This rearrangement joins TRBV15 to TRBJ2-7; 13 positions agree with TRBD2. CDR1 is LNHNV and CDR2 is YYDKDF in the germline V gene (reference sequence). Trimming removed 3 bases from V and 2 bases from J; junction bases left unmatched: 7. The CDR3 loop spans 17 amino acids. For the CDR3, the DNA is TGTGCCACCAGCAGGGGGACTAGCGGGACTTACACCTACGAGCAGTACTTC. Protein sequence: CATSRGTSGTYTYEQYF.

The CDR3 DNA follows: TGTGCCCCCAACCGGGACAGGGGATCGGATCAGCCCCAGCATTTT. Translating gives CAPNRDRGSDQPQHF. This chain connects TRBV12-1 to TRBJ1-5; the table calls TRBD1, which could not be checked here. TRBV12-1 is termed a pseudogene. The CDR3 consists of 15 residues.

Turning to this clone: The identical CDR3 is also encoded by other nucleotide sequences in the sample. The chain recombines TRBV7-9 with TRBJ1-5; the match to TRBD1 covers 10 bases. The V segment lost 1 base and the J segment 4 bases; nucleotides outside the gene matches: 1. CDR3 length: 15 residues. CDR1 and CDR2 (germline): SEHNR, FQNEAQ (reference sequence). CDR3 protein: CASSLGDRGNQPQHF. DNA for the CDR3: TGTGCCAGCAGCTTAGGGGACAGGGGTAATCAGCCCCAGCATTTT.

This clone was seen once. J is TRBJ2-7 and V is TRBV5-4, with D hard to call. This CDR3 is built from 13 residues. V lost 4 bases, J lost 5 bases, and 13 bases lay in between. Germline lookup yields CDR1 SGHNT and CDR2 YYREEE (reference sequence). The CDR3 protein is CASSLMVRNEQYF. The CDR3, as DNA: TGTGCCAGCAGCCTCATGGTCCGGAACGAGCAGTACTTC. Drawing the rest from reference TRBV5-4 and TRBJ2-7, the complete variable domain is ETGVTQSPTHLIKTRGQQVTLRCSSQSGHNTVSWYQQALGQGPQFIFQYYREEENGRGNFPPRFSGLQFPNYSSELNVNALELDDSALYLCASSLMVRNEQYFGPGTRLTVT.

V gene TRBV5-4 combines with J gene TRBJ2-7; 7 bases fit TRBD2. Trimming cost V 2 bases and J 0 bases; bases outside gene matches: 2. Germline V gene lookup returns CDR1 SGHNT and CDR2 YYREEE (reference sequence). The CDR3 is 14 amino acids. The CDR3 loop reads CASSLAGLSYEQYF. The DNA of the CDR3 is TGTGCCAGCAGCTTAGCGGGACTCTCCTACGAGCAGTACTTC.

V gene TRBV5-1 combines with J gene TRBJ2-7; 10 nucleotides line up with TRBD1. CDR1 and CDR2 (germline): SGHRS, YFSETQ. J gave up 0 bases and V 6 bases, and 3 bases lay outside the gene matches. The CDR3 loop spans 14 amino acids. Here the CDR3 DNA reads TGCGCCAGCAAAGGACAGGGGGGCTCCTACGAGCAGTACTTC. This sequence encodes CASKGQGGSYEQYF.

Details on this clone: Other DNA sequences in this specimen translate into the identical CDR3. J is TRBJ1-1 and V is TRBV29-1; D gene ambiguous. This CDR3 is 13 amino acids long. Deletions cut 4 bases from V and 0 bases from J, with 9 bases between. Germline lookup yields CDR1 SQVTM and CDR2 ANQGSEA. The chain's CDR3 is CSVVRLLNTEAFF. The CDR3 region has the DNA TGCAGCGTTGTGAGACTCTTGAACACTGAAGCTTTCTTT.